A single sample is the source of the 3 T cell receptor beta chains below, sequenced in a study of control samples from healthy donors and cancer patients. The method was immunoSEQ multiplex PCR; TCRdb's version includes in-frame clones alone and lacks a portion of them. This table holds about 180,000 clones, around 94% found once. Sample: blood. These receptors all stem from a woman between 18 and 29 years old in good health.

The chain uses TRBV10-3 and TRBJ1-2, with D perhaps matching TRBD1 (6 bases). Germline values: CDR1 ENHRY, CDR2 SYGVKD. The length of the CDR3 is 14 residues. Trimming removed 3 bases from V and 3 bases from J, with 11 bases in between. The DNA of the CDR3 is TGTGCCATCAGTGAAAGGACAGCCCACTATGGCTACACCTTC. It yields the protein CAISERTAHYGYTF.

This CDR3 is CASRQIRSVNTEAFF. CDR3 bases: TGTGCCAGCAGACAAATTAGGAGTGTAAACACTGAAGCTTTCTTT. The genes are TRBV28 and TRBJ1-1; D not certain. CDR1 and CDR2 (germline): MDHEN, SYDVKM. Between the trimmed V and J ends, which lost 6 bases and 2 bases, there was a span of 16 bases. CDR3 size: 15 residues.

The rearrangement uses TRBV5-1 and TRBJ2-1; D is tentatively TRBD1 or TRBD2 (5 bases each). Germline CDR1 and CDR2: SGHRS and YFSETQ. Trimming shortened V by 0 bases and J by 5 bases, and 6 bases separated the two germline ends. This CDR3 is 13 amino acids long. The CDR3 DNA is TGCGCCAGCAGCTTGGTGGGGGACAATGAGCAGTTCTTC. As protein: CASSLVGDNEQFF.